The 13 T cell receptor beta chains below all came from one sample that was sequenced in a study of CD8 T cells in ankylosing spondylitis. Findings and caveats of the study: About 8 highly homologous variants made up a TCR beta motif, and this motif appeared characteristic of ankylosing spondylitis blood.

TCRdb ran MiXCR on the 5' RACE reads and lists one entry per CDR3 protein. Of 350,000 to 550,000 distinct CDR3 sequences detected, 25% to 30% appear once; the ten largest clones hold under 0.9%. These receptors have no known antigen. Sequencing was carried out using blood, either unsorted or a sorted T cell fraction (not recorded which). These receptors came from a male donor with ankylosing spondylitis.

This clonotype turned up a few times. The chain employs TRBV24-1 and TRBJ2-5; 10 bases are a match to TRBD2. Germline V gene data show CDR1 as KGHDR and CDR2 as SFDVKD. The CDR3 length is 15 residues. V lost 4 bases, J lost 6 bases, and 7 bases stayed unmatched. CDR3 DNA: TGTGCCACCAGTGACCGCCGGACTAGCGGACAGACCCAGTACTTC. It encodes CATSDRRTSGQTQYF.

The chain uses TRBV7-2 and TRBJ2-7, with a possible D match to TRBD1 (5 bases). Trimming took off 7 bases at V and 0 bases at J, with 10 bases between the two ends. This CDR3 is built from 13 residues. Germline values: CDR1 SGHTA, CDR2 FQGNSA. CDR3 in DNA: TGTGCCAGCAACGTCAGGGCCTCCTACGAGCAGTACTTC. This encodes CASNVRASYEQYF.

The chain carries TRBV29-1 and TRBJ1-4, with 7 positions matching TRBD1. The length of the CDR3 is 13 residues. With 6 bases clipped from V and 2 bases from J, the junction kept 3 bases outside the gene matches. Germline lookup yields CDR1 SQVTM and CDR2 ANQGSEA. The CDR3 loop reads CSVWDSTNEKLFF. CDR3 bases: TGCAGCGTCTGGGACAGCACTAATGAAAAACTGTTTTTT.

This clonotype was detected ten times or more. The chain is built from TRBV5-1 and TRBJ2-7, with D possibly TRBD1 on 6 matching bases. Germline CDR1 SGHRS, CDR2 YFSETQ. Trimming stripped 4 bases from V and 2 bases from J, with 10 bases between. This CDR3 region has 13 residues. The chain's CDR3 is CASSGDTPYEQYF. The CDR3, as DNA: TGCGCCAGCAGCGGGGACACTCCCTACGAGCAGTACTTC.

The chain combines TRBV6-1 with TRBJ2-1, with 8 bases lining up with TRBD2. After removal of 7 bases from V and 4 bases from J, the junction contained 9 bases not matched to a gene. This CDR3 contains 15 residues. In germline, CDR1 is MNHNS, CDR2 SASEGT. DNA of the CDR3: TGTGCCAGCAAGAGGGGACGGGAGGGTTACAATGAGCAGTTCTTC. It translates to CASKRGREGYNEQFF.

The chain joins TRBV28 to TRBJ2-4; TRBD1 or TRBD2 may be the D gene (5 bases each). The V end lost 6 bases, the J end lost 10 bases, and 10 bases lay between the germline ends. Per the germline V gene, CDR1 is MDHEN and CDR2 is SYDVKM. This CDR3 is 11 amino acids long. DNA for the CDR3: TGTGCCAGCAGCTTCGAGGGGATTCAGTACTTC. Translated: CASSFEGIQYF.

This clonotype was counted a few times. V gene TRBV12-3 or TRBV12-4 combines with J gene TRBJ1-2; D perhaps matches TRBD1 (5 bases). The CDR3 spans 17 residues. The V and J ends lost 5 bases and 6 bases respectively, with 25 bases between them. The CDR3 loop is CASSVRAGTMGSDGYTF. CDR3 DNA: TGTGCCAGCAGTGTAAGAGCCGGGACTATGGGAAGCGATGGCTACACCTTC.

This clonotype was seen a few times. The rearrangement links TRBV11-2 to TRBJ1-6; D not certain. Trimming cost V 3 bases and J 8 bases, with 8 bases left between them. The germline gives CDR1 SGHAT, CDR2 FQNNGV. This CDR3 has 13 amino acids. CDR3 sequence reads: CASSLVQDSPLHF. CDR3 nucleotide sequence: TGTGCCAGCAGCTTGGTGCAGGATTCACCCCTCCACTTT.

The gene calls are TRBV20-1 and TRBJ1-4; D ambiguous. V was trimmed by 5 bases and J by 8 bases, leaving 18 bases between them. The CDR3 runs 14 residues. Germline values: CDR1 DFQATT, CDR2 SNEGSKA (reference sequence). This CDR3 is CSAGKLYRGEKLFF. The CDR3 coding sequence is TGCAGTGCTGGAAAGTTGTATCGCGGGGAAAAACTGTTTTTT.

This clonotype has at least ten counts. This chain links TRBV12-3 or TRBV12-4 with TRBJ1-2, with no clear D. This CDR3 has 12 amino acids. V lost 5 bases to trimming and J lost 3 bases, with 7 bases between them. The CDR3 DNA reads TGTGCCAGCAGTATGTTAGACTATGGCTACACCTTC. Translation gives CASSMLDYGYTF.

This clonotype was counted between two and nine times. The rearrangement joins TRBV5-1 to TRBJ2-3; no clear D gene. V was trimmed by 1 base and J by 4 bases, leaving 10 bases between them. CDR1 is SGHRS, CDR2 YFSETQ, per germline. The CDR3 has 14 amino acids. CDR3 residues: CASSLSYVADTQYF. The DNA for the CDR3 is TGCGCCAGCAGCTTGTCTTATGTCGCAGATACGCAGTATTTT.

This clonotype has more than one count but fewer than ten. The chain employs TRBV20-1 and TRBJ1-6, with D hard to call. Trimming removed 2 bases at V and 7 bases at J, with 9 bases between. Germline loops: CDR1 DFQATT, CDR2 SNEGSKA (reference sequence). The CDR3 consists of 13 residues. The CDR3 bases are TGCAGTGCTAGACCGTATGGGAATTCACCCCTCCACTTT. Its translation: CSARPYGNSPLHF.

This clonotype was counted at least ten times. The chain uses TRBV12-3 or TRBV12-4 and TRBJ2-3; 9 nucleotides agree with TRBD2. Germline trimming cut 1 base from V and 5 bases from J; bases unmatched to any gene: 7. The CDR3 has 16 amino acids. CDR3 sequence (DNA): TGTGCCAGCAGTTTAGGGATAGCGGGAGTTAAAGATACGCAGTATTTT. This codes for CASSLGIAGVKDTQYF.